One sample yielded the 10 T cell receptor beta chains listed below, sequenced in a study of blood T cell repertoires in COVID-19. Generated by immunoSEQ multiplex PCR, the TCRdb table keeps only in-frame clones and is missing some. Of 100,000 or so clones detected, 85% appear once; the ten largest clones hold roughly 4.2%. The specimen sequenced was peripheral blood. These receptor sequences come from a man between 45 and 60 years old with acute or convalescent COVID-19.

The chain has TRBV12-3 or TRBV12-4 and TRBJ2-7, with 9 bases that match TRBD1. This CDR3 comprises 12 residues. With 6 bases clipped from V and 4 bases from J, the junction kept 1 base outside the gene matches. CDR3 in DNA: TGTGCCAGCAGCGGGACAGGGTACGAGCAGTACTTC. It translates to CASSGTGYEQYF.

In its sample, this clone was seen once. This chain uses TRBV25-1 with TRBJ2-3; D not certain. V was pared by 1 base and J by 2 bases, with 10 bases between. The germline V gene has CDR1 MGHDK and CDR2 SYGVNS. The CDR3 length is 15 residues. In DNA, the CDR3 is TGTGCCAGCAGTGAATCCCCCGACATCACAGATACGCAGTATTTT. Amino acids: CASSESPDITDTQYF.

This clone has only a few counts. The V and J genes are TRBV7-9 and TRBJ1-6, with 9 bases that match TRBD1. This CDR3 contains 19 residues. The V gene end was trimmed by 3 bases and the J gene end by 0 bases; junction bases not matched to a gene: 9. Germline V lookup: CDR1 SEHNR, CDR2 FQNEAQ (reference sequence). The CDR3 here is CASSFQGQGYSSYNSPLHF. Here the CDR3 DNA reads TGTGCCAGCAGCTTTCAGGGACAGGGTTACAGCTCCTATAATTCACCCCTCCACTTT.

V usage is TRBV10-3 and J usage is TRBJ1-1; maybe TRBD1 (5 bases). V was pared by 2 bases and J by 3 bases, with 7 bases between. This CDR3 is built from 13 residues. Germline assignment: CDR1 ENHRY and CDR2 SYGVKD. The DNA of the CDR3 is TGTGCCATCAGTGAGGGGGGGTACACTGAAGCTTTCTTT. Protein sequence: CAISEGGYTEAFF.

This chain connects TRBV19 to TRBJ1-4; weak D call: TRBD1 (6 bases). The CDR3 contains 15 residues. Trimming took 5 bases from V and 6 from J, leaving 16 bases between them. Per the germline V gene, CDR1 is LNHDA and CDR2 is SQIVND (reference sequence). As DNA, the CDR3 is TGTGCCAGTAGTCCGAGGGGGACAAGCGATGAAAAACTGTTTTTT. Its translation is CASSPRGTSDEKLFF.

This clone has a single count. The chain combines TRBV12-5 with TRBJ1-5; no definite D call. Trimming took off 5 bases at V and 5 bases at J, with 4 bases between the two ends. CDR3 length: 11 residues. Germline V CDR1 and CDR2: LGHNT, FRNRAP. CDR3 nucleotide sequence: TGTGCTAGTGGTCCGTATCAGCCCCAGCATTTT. Protein sequence: CASGPYQPQHF.

This chain links TRBV28 with TRBJ2-1, with 11 bases that match TRBD2. This CDR3 contains 14 residues. Germline V gene lookup returns CDR1 MDHEN and CDR2 SYDVKM. J gave up 2 bases and V 6 bases, and 0 bases lay outside the gene matches. CDR3 DNA sequence: TGTGCCAGCAGGACTAGCGGGGCCTACAATGAGCAGTTCTTC. Its translation: CASRTSGAYNEQFF.

A word on this clone: Relative to the germline gene, one junction end is altered; a read error may explain this. The chain joins TRBV7-8 to TRBJ2-5, with 9 nucleotides matching TRBD2. This CDR3 region has 12 residues. Germline assignment: CDR1 SGHVS and CDR2 FQNEAQ. CDR3 in DNA: TGTGCCAGCAGCTTAGGCGGCGGGGGGGAAGACTTC. This encodes CASSLGGGGEDF.

The chain joins TRBV11-1 to TRBJ1-2; 7 bases are shared with TRBD1. CDR1 and CDR2 from the germline V gene are SGHAT and FQDESV (reference sequence). V gave up 5 bases and J gave up 5 bases; unmatched junction bases: 11. The CDR3 has 15 amino acids. The CDR3 region is CASSPAAGQNYGYTF. CDR3 DNA: TGTGCCAGCAGCCCGGCCGCGGGACAGAATTATGGCTACACCTTC.

V usage is TRBV5-1 and J usage is TRBJ2-2; 12 nucleotides agree with TRBD1. Germline assignment: CDR1 SGHRS and CDR2 YFSETQ. This CDR3 spans 20 amino acids. Trimming at V came to 7 bases and at J to 5 bases, leaving 21 bases not matched to a gene. CDR3 DNA: TGCGCCAGCCGAAACCGGGACAGGGGGCTGGCGGGAACATTTACCGGGGAGCTGTTTTTT. Protein sequence: CASRNRDRGLAGTFTGELFF.